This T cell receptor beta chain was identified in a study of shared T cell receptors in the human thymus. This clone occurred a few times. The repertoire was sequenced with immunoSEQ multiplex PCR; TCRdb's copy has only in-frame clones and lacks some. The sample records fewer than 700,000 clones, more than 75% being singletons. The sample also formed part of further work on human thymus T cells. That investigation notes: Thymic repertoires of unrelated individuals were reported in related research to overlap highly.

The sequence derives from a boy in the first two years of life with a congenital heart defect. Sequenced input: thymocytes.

The CDR3 bases are TGTGCCAGCAGCCCCGGACAGTATGGCTACACCTTC. Protein: CASSPGQYGYTF. The chain employs TRBV25-1 and TRBJ1-2, with D possibly TRBD1 on 6 matching bases. Germline loops: CDR1 MGHDK, CDR2 SYGVNS. V lost 6 bases, J lost 5 bases, and 10 bases lay in between. This CDR3 has 12 amino acids.